This entry is about one T cell receptor (beta chain). Its antigen is unidentified. The data originate from a study of vaccination effects on CD4 cells after COVID-19. Study findings and constraints: Convalescent patients were scarce in the study, and it lacked early post-infection timepoints. In healthy vaccinees, only 1 of 255 vaccine-induced clones cross-reacted with common cold coronaviruses.

Sequencing was performed with immunoSEQ multiplex PCR; in TCRdb, only in-frame clones are kept and a portion is missing. The repertoire consists of 45,000 to 60,000 clones, with roughly 80% occurring once and the leading ten covering less than 4%. Upon completion of 10 to 11 days in culture, CD4+ T cells were isolated. Half-medium changes using IL-2 medium occurred on days 3 and 7. This CDR3 comprises 14 residues. V was cut by 4 bases and J by 1 base, with 11 bases left in between. Germline CDR1 reads GTSNPN; CDR2 reads SVGIG (reference sequence). V gene TRBV30 combines with J gene TRBJ1-5; possible D gene TRBD1, 6 bases. The sequence was obtained from a human donor who received a COVID-19 vaccine. The sequences come from CD4+ T cells from PBMCs cultured without peptide, collected before COVID-19 vaccination. The CDR3 loop is CAWKKGGSNQPQHF. As DNA, the CDR3 is TGTGCCTGGAAGAAAGGGGGGAGCAATCAGCCCCAGCATTTT.